Given below is one T cell receptor (beta chain) in context. This may arise from a read error, as a much more abundant clone is one base away. The authors obtained PBMCs from about 9.5 ml of fresh peripheral blood. TCR beta CDR3 sequences were amplified from RNA transcripts. HTBI primers drove first-round RT-PCR of the TCR CDR3. Each CDR3 protein is one row after TCRdb ran MiXCR on the multiplex PCR reads. The sample carries 600,000 or so distinct CDR3 sequences, under 20% recorded once. This specimen belongs to a study of T cells in Graves' hyperthyroidism and ophthalmopathy. CDR3 length equals 18 residues. The V gene's germline CDR1 is SGHVS and CDR2 FQNEAQ.

The TCR sequence derives from a woman between 25 and 40 years old with Graves' hyperthyroidism. The chain carries TRBV7-8 and TRBJ2-1; weak D call: TRBD2 (7 bases). The material sequenced was blood. This CDR3 is CASSLLGGGGAGDNKQFF. CDR3 nucleotides: TGTGCCAGCAGCTTATTGGGGGGGGGTGGTGCTGGGGACAATAAGCAGTTCTTC.